This TCR beta chain was profiled in a study of identical twins. This clonotype was detected ten times or more. Germline V gene data show CDR1 as SEHNR and CDR2 as FQNEAQ (reference sequence). The CDR3 length is 13 residues. V lost 5 bases and J lost 0, with 8 bases in between. Template switching created a universal primer site, and the cDNA included unique molecular identifiers. One entry per CDR3 protein results from TCRdb running MiXCR on the 5' RACE reads. The sample includes around 570,000 distinct CDR3 sequences, just under 10% of them seen just once. The sample also formed part of further work on yellow fever vaccine responses in identical twins.

The sequence derives from a woman between 18 and 29 years old in good health. The sequenced material came from PBMCs. V gene TRBV7-9 combines with J gene TRBJ2-7, with a tentative D call TRBD1 (5 bases). CDR3 nucleotides: TGTGCCAGCAGCGGGGCCGCCTCCTACGAGCAGTACTTC. It specifies CASSGAASYEQYF.